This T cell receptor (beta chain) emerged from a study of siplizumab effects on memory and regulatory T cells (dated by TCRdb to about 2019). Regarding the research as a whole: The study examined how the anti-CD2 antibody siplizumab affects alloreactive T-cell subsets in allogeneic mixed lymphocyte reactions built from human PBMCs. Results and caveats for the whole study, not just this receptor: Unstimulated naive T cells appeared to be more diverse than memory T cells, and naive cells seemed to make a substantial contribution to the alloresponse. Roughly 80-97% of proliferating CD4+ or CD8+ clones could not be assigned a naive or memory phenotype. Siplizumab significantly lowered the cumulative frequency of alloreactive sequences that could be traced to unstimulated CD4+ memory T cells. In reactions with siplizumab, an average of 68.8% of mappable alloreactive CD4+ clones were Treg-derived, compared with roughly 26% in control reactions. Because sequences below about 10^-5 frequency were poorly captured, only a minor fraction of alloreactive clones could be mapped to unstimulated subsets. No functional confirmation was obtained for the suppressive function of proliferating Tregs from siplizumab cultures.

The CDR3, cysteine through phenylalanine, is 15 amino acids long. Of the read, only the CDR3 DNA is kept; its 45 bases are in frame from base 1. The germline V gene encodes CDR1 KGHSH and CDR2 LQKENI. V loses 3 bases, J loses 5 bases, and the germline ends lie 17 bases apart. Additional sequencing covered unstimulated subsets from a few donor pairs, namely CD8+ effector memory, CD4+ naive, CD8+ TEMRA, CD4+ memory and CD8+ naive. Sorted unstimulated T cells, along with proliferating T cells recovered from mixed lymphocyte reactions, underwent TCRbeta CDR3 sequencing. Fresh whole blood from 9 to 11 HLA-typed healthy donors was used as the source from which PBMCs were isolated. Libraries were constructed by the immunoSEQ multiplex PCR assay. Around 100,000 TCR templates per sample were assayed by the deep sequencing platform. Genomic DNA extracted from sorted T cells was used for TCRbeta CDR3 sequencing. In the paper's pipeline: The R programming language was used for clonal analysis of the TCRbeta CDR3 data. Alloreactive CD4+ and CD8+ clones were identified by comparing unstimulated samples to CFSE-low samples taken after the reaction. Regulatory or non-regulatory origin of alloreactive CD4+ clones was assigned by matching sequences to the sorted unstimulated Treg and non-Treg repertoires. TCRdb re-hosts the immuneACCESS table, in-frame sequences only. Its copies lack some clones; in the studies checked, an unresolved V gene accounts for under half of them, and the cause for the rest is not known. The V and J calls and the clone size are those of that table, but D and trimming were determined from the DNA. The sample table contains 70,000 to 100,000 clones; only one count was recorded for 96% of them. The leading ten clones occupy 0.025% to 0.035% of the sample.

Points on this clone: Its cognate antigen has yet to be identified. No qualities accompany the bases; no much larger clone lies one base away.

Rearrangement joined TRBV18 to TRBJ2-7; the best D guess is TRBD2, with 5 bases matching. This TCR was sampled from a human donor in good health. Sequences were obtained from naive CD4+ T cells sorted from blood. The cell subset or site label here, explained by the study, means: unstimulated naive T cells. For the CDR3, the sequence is CASSPRQEVSDEQYF. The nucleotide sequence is TGTGCCAGCTCACCGCGGCAGGAGGTAAGCGACGAGCAGTACTTC.